This T cell receptor beta chain appears in the sequencing data of a study of chemoradiotherapy in HPV16-positive cancers. Points from the study as a whole: HPV-specific T cells were functionally defined from only a couple of HPV16-positive patients. Candidate HPV-specific clones and E7-related TCR motifs grew in tumor during treatment.

This CDR3 has 15 residues. V gave up 5 bases and J gave up 7 bases, with 20 bases separating them. Germline CDR1 reads SGHVS; CDR2 reads FQNEAQ. For this clone: Its matching antigen is unknown.

Some clones are missing from TCRdb's copy, which holds only in-frame ones; the method was immunoSEQ multiplex PCR. There are some 25,000 clones in the sample; roughly 95% occur only once, and 2.5% to 3% lies in the top ten. Repeated repertoire sampling spanned the course of chemoradiotherapy. The chain links TRBV7-8 to TRBJ1-1; tentatively, D is TRBD1 (6 bases). The material was obtained from a patient who underwent chemoradiotherapy. The TCR sequence derives from a human donor with HPV-associated anogenital cancer. The CDR3 coding sequence is TGTGCCAGCAGCCCGAGGGGGGGCAACGTATATGAAGCTTTCTTT. This translates into CASSPRGGNVYEAFF.